The sequence of this T cell receptor beta chain was determined in a study of shared clonotypes between healthy human individuals. TCRdb keeps only in-frame clones here, not all; method: immunoSEQ multiplex PCR. The data contain approximately 1,000,000 clones, more than 75% of them singletons. Sequenced material: memory CD4+ T cells from PBMCs. Subset meaning: CD45RA-negative fraction. This clonotype was sampled from a man between 18 and 35 years old in good health. Some clones in this sample may be carry-over from other donors' samples.

The DNA for the CDR3 is TGTGCCAGCAGCTTAGTGGCTAGCGGGAGTTGGTGGGGGGGCTACGAGCAGTACTTC. Its translation: CASSLVASGSWWGGYEQYF. The chain combines TRBV11-2 with TRBJ2-7, with 10 bases matching TRBD2. Germline CDR1 and CDR2: SGHAT and FQNNGV. The CDR3 consists of 19 residues. Unmatched junction bases numbered 15, after V lost 1 base and J lost 3 bases. The variable domain in full, completed from reference TRBV11-2 and TRBJ2-7, reads EAGVAQSPRYKIIEKRQSVAFWCNPISGHATLYWYQQILGQGPKLLIQFQNNGVVDDSQLPKDRFSAERLKGVDSTLKIQPAKLEDSAVYLCASSLVASGSWWGGYEQYFGPGTRLTVT.